This T cell receptor beta chain was captured by sequencing in a study of cytomegalovirus exposure and HLA in healthy donors. The overall study: There were around 100 million unique TCR beta sequences, drawn from 180 million or so T cells, in an earlier analysis. Findings and limits, study-wide: A later analysis showed HLA-associated TCR beta chains outstripping equally common others in clonal expansion.

In regard to this clone: The antigen remains undetermined.

CDR3 length: 12 amino acids. The germline V gene encodes CDR1 MNHEY and CDR2 SVGAGI. The V end lost 6 bases, the J end lost 4 bases, and 9 bases lay between the germline ends. Use of 60 Vbeta and 13 Jbeta primers characterized the PCR. Sequenced by immunoSEQ multiplex PCR; TCRdb stores in-frame clones only, minus some. The table has around 200,000 clones, around three quarters seen once. The J gene is TRBJ2-5, the V gene TRBV6-5, with D hard to call. What was sequenced was PBMCs. This receptor was obtained from a man between 40 and 49 years old in good health and CMV-seronegative. CDR3 residues: CASSFTGETQYF. The CDR3 DNA reads TGTGCCAGCAGCTTTACTGGAGAGACCCAGTACTTC.